This TCR beta chain was recovered during a study of OX40 agonist ivuxolimab in advanced cancers. For the study at large: At 0.01 to 10 mg/kg, ivuxolimab was administered intravenously to patients every 2 weeks. Those enrolled were 82.7% male, with a mean age of 60 years and ages from roughly 23 to 79. Allowance was made for prior anti-PD-1, anti-PD-L1 or anti-CTLA-4 therapy, and approximately 40% had some.

The CDR3 covers 13 residues. The V end was cut by 5 bases, the J end by 3 bases, with 11 bases between. CDR1 and CDR2 (germline): LNHDA, SQIVND (reference sequence). Libraries were prepared by immunoSEQ multiplex PCR; TCRdb keeps only in-frame clonotypes and omits some of them. The table has approximately 87,000 clones, about 93% seen once. This TCR derives from an adult with an advanced solid tumor such as melanoma, head and neck, liver or kidney cancer. The rearrangement links TRBV19 to TRBJ2-7; unclear D gene. Sequences were derived from CD4+ or CD8+ T cells sorted from blood, sampled in a trial of the OX40 agonist ivuxolimab. CDR3: CASSYREDYEQYF. In nucleotides, the CDR3 is TGTGCCAGTAGTTACAGAGAGGACTACGAGCAGTACTTC.